This T cell receptor (beta chain) is from a study of cytomegalovirus exposure and HLA in healthy donors. Study findings and constraints: Roughly 170 TCR beta chains were listed as cytomegalovirus-associated. Most TCR sequences were uncommon, yet certain public TCRs appeared in many donors.

Looked up from germline, CDR1 is MGHRA and CDR2 is YSYEKL. Unmatched junction bases numbered 9, after V lost 0 bases and J lost 6 bases. The CDR3 consists of 17 residues. Concerning this clone: What it recognizes is unknown.

The method was immunoSEQ multiplex PCR; TCRdb's version includes in-frame clones alone and lacks a portion of them. The top ten clones hold over 1.5% of a sample with tens of thousands of clones, more than 85% of them seen once. This TCR came from a woman aged 18-29 years in good health and CMV-seronegative. Sequences were obtained from PBMCs. The rearrangement uses TRBV4-1 and TRBJ2-3, with TRBD2 identical over 10 bases. CDR3 DNA: TGCGCCAGCAGCCAAGATGGGAGCGGGGGGGCAGTGGATACGCAGTATTTT. This gives the protein CASSQDGSGGAVDTQYF.